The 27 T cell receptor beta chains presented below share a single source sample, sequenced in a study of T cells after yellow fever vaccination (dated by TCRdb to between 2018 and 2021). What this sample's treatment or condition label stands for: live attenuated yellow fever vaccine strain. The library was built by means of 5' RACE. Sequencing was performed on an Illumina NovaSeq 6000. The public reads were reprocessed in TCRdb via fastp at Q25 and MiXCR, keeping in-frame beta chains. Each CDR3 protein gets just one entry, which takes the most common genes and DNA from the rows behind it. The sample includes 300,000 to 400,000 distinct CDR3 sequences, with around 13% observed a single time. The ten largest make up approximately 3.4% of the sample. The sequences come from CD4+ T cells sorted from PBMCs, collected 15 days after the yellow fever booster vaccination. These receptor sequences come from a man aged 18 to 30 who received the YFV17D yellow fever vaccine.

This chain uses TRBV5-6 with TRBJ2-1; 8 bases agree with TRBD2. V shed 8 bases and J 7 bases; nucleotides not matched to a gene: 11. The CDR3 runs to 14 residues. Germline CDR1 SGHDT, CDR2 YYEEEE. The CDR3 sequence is CASTPGLGGNEQFF. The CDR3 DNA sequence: TGTGCCAGTACTCCGGGACTAGGGGGAAATGAGCAGTTCTTC.

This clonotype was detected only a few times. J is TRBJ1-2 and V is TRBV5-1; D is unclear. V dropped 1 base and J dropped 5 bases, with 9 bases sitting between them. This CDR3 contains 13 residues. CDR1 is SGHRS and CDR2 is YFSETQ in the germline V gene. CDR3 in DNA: TGCGCCAGCAGCTTGCTCCCAGCTTATGGCTACACCTTC. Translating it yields CASSLLPAYGYTF.

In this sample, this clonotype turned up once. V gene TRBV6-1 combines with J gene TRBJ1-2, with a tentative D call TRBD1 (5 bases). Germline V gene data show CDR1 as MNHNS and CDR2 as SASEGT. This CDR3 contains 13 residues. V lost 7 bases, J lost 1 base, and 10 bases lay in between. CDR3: CASTLTDNYGYTF. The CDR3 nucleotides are TGTGCCAGCACTTTGACAGATAACTATGGCTACACCTTC.

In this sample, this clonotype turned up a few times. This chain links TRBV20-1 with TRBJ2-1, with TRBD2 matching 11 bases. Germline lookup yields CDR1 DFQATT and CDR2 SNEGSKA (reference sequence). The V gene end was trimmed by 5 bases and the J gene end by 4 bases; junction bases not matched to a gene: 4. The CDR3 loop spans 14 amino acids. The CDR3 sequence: CSALSGGGYNEQFF. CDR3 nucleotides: TGCAGTGCTCTTAGCGGGGGGGGTTACAATGAGCAGTTCTTC.

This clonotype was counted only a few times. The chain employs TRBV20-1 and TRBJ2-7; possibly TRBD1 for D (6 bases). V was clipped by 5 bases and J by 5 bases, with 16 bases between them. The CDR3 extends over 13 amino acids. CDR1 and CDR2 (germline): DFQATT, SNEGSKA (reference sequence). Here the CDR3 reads CSAPPPRGHEQYF. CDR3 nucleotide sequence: TGCAGTGCTCCGCCCCCCAGGGGACACGAGCAGTACTTC.

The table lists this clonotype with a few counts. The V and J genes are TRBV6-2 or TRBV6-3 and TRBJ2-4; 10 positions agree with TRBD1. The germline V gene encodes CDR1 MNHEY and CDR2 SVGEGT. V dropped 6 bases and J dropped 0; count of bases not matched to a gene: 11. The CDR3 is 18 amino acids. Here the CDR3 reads CASSASDRGELAKNIQYF. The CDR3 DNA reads TGTGCCAGCAGCGCATCGGACAGGGGGGAACTAGCCAAAAACATTCAGTACTTC.

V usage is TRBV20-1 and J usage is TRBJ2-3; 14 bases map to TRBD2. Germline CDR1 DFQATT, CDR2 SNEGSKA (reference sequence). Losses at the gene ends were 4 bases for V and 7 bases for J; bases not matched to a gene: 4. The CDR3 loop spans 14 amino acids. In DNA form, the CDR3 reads TGCAGTGCTATCCGACTAGCGGGGGGGCATACGCAGTATTTT. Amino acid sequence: CSAIRLAGGHTQYF.

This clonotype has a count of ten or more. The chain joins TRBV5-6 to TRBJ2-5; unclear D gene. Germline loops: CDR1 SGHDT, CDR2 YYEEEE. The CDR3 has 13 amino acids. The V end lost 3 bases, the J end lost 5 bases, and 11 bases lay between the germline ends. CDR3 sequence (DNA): TGTGCCAGCAGCTCCACATATACGGAGACCCAGTACTTC. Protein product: CASSSTYTETQYF.

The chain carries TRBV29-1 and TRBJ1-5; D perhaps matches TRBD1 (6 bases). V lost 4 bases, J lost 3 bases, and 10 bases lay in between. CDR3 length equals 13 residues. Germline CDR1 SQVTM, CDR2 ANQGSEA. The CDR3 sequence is CSVVQGLNQPQHF. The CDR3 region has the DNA TGCAGCGTTGTACAGGGCCTCAATCAGCCCCAGCATTTT. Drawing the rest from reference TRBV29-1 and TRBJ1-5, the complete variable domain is SAVISQKPSRDICQRGTSLTIQCQVDSQVTMMFWYRQQPGQSLTLIATANQGSEATYESGFVIDKFPISRPNLTFSTLTVSNMSPEDSSIYLCSVVQGLNQPQHFGDGTRLSIL.

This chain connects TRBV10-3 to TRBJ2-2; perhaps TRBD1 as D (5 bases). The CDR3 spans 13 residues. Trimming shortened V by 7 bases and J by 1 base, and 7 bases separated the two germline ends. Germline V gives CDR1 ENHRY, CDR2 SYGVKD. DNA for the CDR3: TGTGCCATCAAAGGACAGAACACCGGGGAGCTGTTTTTT. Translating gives CAIKGQNTGELFF.

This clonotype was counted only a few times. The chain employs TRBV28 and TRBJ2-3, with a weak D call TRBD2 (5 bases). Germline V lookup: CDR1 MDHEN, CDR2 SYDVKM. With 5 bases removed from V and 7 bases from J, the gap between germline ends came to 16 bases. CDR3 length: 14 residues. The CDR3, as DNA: TGTGCCAGCAGTACCCGAGGGAGCGCATATACGCAGTATTTT. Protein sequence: CASSTRGSAYTQYF.

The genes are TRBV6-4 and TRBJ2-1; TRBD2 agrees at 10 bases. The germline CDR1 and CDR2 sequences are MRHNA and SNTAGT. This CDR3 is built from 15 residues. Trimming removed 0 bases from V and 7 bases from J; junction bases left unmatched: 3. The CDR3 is CASSDSSGGANEQFF. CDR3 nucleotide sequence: TGTGCCAGCAGTGACTCGAGCGGGGGGGCAAATGAGCAGTTCTTC.

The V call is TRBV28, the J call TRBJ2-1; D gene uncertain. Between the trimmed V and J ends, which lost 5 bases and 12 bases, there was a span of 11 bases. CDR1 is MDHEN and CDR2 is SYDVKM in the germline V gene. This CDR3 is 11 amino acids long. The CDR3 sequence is CASSQGVGQFF. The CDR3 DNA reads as TGTGCCAGCAGTCAAGGTGTGGGGCAGTTCTTC. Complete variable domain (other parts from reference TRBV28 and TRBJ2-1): DVKVTQSSRYLVKRTGEKVFLECVQDMDHENMFWYRQDPGLGLRLIYFSYDVKMKEKGDIPEGYSVSREKKERFSLILESASTNQTSMYLCASSQGVGQFFGPGTRLTVL.

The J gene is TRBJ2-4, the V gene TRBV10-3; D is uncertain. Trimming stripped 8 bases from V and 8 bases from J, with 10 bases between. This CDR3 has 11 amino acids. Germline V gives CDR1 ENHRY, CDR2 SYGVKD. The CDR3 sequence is CAISPGDIQYF. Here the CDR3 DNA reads TGTGCCATCTCCCCAGGAGACATTCAGTACTTC.

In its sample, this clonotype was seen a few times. The CDR3 protein is CASSQDRGQLAKNIQYF. CDR3 sequence (DNA): TGCGCCAGCAGCCAAGATCGGGGCCAGCTAGCCAAAAACATTCAGTACTTC. The chain links TRBV4-3 to TRBJ2-4; D is tentatively TRBD1 or TRBD2 (5 bases each). With 0 bases removed from V and 0 bases from J, the gap between germline ends came to 12 bases. CDR3 length: 17 amino acids. Germline CDR1 reads LGHNA; CDR2 reads YSLEER.

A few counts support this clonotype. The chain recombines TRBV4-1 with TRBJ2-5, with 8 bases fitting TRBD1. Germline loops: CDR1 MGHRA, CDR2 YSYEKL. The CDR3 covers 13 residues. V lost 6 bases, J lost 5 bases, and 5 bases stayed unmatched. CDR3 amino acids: CASRATGGETQYF. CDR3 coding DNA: TGCGCCAGCAGGGCCACAGGGGGGGAGACCCAGTACTTC.

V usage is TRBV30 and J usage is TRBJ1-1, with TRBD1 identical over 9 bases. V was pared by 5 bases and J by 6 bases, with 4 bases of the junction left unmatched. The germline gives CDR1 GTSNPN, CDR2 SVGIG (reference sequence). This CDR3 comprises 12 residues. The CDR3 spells CAWGQGTAEAFF. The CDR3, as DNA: TGTGCCTGGGGACAGGGGACGGCTGAAGCTTTCTTT.

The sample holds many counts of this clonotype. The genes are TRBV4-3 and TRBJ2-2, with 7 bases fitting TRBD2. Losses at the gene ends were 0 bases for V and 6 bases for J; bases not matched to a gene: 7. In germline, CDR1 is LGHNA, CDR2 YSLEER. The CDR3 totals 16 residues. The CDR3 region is CASSQDPGLEAGELFF. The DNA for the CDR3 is TGCGCCAGCAGCCAAGATCCCGGACTAGAGGCCGGGGAGCTGTTTTTT.

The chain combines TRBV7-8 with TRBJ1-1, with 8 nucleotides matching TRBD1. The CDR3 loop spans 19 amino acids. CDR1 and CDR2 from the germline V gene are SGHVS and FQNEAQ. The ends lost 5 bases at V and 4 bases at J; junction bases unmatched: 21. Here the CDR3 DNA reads TGTGCCAGCAGCCCCCTTAGTTTCCCGGGACAGGTACGGGGCACTGAAGCTTTCTTT. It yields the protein CASSPLSFPGQVRGTEAFF.

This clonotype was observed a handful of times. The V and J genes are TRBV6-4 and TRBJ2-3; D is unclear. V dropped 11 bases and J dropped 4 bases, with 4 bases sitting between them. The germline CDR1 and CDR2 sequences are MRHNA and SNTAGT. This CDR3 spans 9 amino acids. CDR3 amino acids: CAWADTQYF. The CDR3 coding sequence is TGTGCCTGGGCAGATACGCAGTATTTT.

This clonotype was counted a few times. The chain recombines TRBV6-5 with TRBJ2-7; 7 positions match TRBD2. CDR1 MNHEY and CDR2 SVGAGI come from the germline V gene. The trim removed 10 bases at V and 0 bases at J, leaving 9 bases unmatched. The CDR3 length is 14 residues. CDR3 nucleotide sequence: TGTGCCACCCTCGGAGCGGGGCACTCCTACGAGCAGTACTTC. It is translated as CATLGAGHSYEQYF.

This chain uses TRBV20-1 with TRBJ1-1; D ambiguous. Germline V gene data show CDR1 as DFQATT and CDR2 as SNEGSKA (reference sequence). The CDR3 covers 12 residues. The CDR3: CSGRGSNTEAFF. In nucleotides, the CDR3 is TGCAGCGGTCGGGGTTCTAACACTGAAGCTTTCTTT.

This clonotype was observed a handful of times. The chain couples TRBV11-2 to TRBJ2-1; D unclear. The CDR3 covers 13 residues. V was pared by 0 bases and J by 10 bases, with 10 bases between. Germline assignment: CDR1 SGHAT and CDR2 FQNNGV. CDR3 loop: CASSLERLLEQFF. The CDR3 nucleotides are TGTGCCAGCAGCTTAGAGCGCCTCCTAGAGCAGTTCTTC.

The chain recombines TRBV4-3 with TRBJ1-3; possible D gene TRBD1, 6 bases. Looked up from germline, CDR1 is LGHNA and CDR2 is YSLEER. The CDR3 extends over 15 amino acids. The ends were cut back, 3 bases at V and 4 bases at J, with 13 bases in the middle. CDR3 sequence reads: CASSQSTGFGNTIYF. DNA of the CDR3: TGCGCCAGCAGCCAGAGCACAGGGTTCGGAAACACCATATATTTT.

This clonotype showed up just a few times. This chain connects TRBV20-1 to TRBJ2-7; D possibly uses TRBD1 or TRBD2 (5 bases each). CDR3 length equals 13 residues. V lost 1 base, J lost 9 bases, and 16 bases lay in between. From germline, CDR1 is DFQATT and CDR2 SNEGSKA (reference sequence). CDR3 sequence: CSARAPDGTLQYV. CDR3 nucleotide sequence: TGCAGTGCTAGAGCGCCCGATGGGACCCTGCAGTACGTC.

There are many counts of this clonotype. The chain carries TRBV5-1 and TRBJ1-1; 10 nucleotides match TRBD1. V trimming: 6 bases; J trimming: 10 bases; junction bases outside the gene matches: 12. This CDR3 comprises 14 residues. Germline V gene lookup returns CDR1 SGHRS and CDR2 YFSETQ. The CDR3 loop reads CASKTPGQGRGAFF. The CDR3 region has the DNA TGCGCCAGCAAGACACCGGGACAGGGGAGAGGAGCTTTCTTT.

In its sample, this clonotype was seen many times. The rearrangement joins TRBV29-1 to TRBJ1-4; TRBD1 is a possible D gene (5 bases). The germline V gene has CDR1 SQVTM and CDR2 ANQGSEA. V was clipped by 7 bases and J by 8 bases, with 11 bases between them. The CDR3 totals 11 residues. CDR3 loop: CSAGQGEKLFF. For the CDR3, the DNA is TGCAGCGCTGGGCAGGGAGAAAAACTGTTTTTT.